This T cell receptor beta chain was found in a study of cytomegalovirus exposure and HLA in healthy donors (dated by TCRdb to about 2017). Some background on the complete study: In an earlier analysis of under 600 of the donors, 276 Gb of sequence data and some 100 million unique TCR beta sequences from 150 million to 200 million T cells were reported. In addition to the first cohort of approximately 650 subjects, a separate validation cohort of 100 to 150 different subjects was used. The study aimed to test whether cataloging public T cell receptors could reveal signatures of past pathogen exposure. To predict cytomegalovirus infection status, the study brought together high-throughput TCR immunosequencing, statistical association of individual TCRs with disease status, and machine learning. An early release that covered more than 550 HLA-typed donors contained around 300 gigabases of sequencing data and about 93 million unique TCR sequences. In an earlier analysis of roughly 600 of the donors, high-throughput TCR beta sequencing was used to judge whether each TCR beta V gene segment behaved as functional or pseudogenic. Across roughly 420 genotyped donors of the cohort, an average of about 240,000 unique TCR beta nucleotide sequences per donor were sequenced, and approximately 17% of those sequences were non-productive. HLA typing included class I and class II loci at four-digit resolution. In the later analysis, no new phenotypic data were used to find candidate immune exposures; instead, reliance was placed on TCR beta sequences and their occurrence across donors. The study profiled the T cell repertoires of more than 500 subjects by immunosequencing and related them to cytomegalovirus serostatus. The number of donors typed differed by locus, with about 629-640 for A, B, C, DRB1 and DQB1, 522 for DQA1, 606 for DPA1, and under 490 for DPB1. Among the roughly 400 genotyped donors, roughly 80% belonged to the genetic ancestry cluster associated with self-reported Caucasian donors. Alongside the repertoire data, information on donor age, sex, ethnicity and CMV serostatus was compiled. About five DR-DQ haplotypes were treated as single units for association and clustering because of strong linkage in the cohort. Genome-wide SNP genotypes for about three fifths of the roughly 670 donors were used in a later genetic analysis, which treated that subset as a discovery cohort. All discovery cohort repertoires had been generated using a single sequencing platform. To study patterns of TCR occurrence, a later analysis re-analyzed previously published TCR beta repertoires from hundreds of donors and added high-resolution HLA genotyping. Overall study results and their limits: CMV serostatus was the only immune exposure information available for the cohort. It was suggested by the authors that the approach could potentially be generalized to other disease states and immunological phenotypes. According to a later analysis, most CMV-associated TCR beta chains appeared to be HLA-restricted, and the HLA associations seemed to be driven largely by CMV exposure. A further reported finding was that TCR beta sequences accurately predicted the HLA-A and HLA-B alleles for most subjects in the first cohort. Some IMGT-functional V segments, including TRBV6-2 and TRBV6-3, could not be distinguished by the 87-base-pair reads and were therefore excluded. In the study, some 160 TCR beta chains were listed as associated with cytomegalovirus. Linkage disequilibrium might explain the correlated functional status among segregating V segments, but an unknown experimental factor could not be excluded. Compared with equally common non-associated chains, HLA-associated TCR beta chains in a later analysis were more clonally expanded and had lower generation probabilities. The sequencing pipeline was judged likely to have produced a cluster of highly shared sequence variants as a technical artifact. In a later analysis, TCR association rates were found to vary across HLA loci, with the most associated TCRs seen for DRB1 alleles and the fewest for HLA-C alleles. In vitro tests confirmed that a few of the cytomegalovirus-associated TCR beta chains recognize cytomegalovirus antigens. According to a later analysis, parvovirus B19, influenza, CMV and Epstein-Barr virus appeared linked to several top co-occurrence clusters. The earlier analysis of about 600 of the donors excluded around 17 rarely observed V segments, including chromosome 9 orphons, because counts were too low. Specific HLA alleles were associated with 15,000 to 20,000 TCR beta sequences at a false discovery rate of 0.05 in a later analysis. The presence/absence analyses assumed that sequencing depth was roughly uniform across donors, and that assumption may not be true. Only TCR beta chains were sequenced in this cohort, and the absence of alpha or paired-chain data limited detectable features. An association between a missense DCLRE1C variant and V-gene and J-gene trimming of TCR beta chains was found in a later genetic analysis and replicated in an independent cohort. Compared with the 666-donor mean, donors in an Asian-associated ancestry cluster had fewer N-insertions in productive TCRs, according to a later genetic analysis. In an earlier analysis of roughly 560 of the donors, most TCR beta V segments were observed in productive rearrangements about 87% or about 30% of the time, broadly matching IMGT annotations. Across donors, most TCR sequences were observed very rarely, whereas some public TCRs were present in many individuals. The classifier was reported to diagnose cytomegalovirus status with high specificity and sensitivity in both the original cohort and the validation cohort. Strong co-occurrence of HLA alleles, especially DR and DQ, made assigning TCR associations to individual alleles difficult. Because HLA typing was missing for some donors at each locus, association tests included only the typed subset.

Looking up the germline V gene yields CDR1 SGHTS and CDR2 YDEGEE. V lost 5 bases and J lost 0 bases; the stretch between them is 10 bases long. The CDR3 covers 14 residues, taking in both the cysteine and the phenylalanine. Solely the CDR3 DNA is kept, with 42 bases framed from the first base. As for this clone: What this receptor recognizes is not known. Qualities for individual bases were not recorded, and no much larger clone is one base off.

Preparation of the library involved the immunoSEQ multiplex PCR assay. For the multiplex PCR, a mixture combining 60 forward primers for TCR Vbeta segments and 13 reverse primers for TCR Jbeta segments was used. Amplification of the CDR3 region of rearranged TCR beta genes was performed with a multiplex PCR assay on genomic DNA. On the Illumina HiSeq System, the amplified TCR beta libraries were sequenced as 87-base-pair reads. Regarding the original processing steps: A later analysis tallied around 82 million unique TCR beta chains across the 650 to 750 repertoires, and around 10 million of those chains were shared by two or more donors. A nearest-neighbor algorithm error-corrected the raw reads and collapsed the reads into unique sequences, merging closely related sequences to remove PCR and sequencing errors. To assign V, D and J gene segments, CDR3 sequences were aligned to IMGT reference sequences. Each retained sequence needed at least a six-nucleotide match to both a V gene segment and a J gene segment. A rearrangement was called productive if the CDR3 had no stop codons and remained in frame with V and J, and every other rearrangement was called non-productive. Following IMGT convention, CDR3 was defined as the stretch from the second conserved V-encoded cysteine up to the conserved J-encoded phenylalanine. In an earlier analysis of 500 to 650 of the donors, sequences lacking an unambiguous match to a single V gene segment were excluded. In an earlier analysis of around 590 of the donors, a V segment was called functional when productive rearrangements were above 56.7%, and segregating when the standard deviation between donors exceeded 5%. A statistical classification framework was built for diagnosing cytomegalovirus status from the catalog of TCR beta chain sequences. In a later analysis, TCR nucleotide sequences were compared against IMGT/GENE-DB human TR gene sequences so that V and J genes could be assigned. The TCRdist pipeline was used in a later analysis to assign CDR3 sequences and most-parsimonious VDJ recombination scenarios. A later analysis defined each TCR beta chain by its CDR3 amino acid sequence plus V-gene family, and excluded reads lacking a unique V-gene family. In a later analysis, approximately 590 highly shared, low-generation-probability nucleotide sequences were removed to address suspected cross-contamination and a sequencing artifact. In a later analysis, a clonal expansion index for each public chain was calculated from normalized within-repertoire ranks of inferred template counts. In a later analysis, generation probabilities were computed with a VDJ recombination model fitted to out-of-frame rearrangements, and the resulting probabilities were checked against IGoR. Hypergeometric tests were used in a later analysis to score TCR-TCR, TCR-HLA and TCR-CMV co-occurrence, with a repertoire-size bias correction applied to the TCR pairs. To estimate false discovery rates, a later analysis permuted the HLA or CMV assignments 20 times. In a later analysis, co-occurring TCRs were grouped using DBSCAN, with TCRdist sequence similarity added in when clustering inside HLA-allele-positive subsets. Repertoires with fewer than 30,000 or more than 120,000 public chains were left out of co-occurrence clustering, as were about five repertoires with anomalous nucleotide sharing. The clones in this table, taken by TCRdb from immuneACCESS, are in-frame only. Not every clone is retained; where verified, under half of the shortfall comes from an unresolved V gene, and the cause of the rest is unknown. V and J calls and clone size are given by that table; D and trimming were obtained from the DNA. The sample table contains about 63,000 clones; only one count was recorded for about 75% of them. The ten most abundant clones make up under 30% of the sample.

In total, 500 to 700 healthy bone marrow donors made up the cohort. All cohort members were sampled while nominally healthy, although unrecorded immune exposures were likely present. The donor was CMV seropositive and was included in the group of almost 300 seropositive cohort members. Every donor gave a peripheral blood sample, and the peripheral blood mononuclear cells from that sample were used for TCR beta sequencing. The Qiagen DNeasy Blood Extraction Kit was used to extract genomic DNA from the blood cell samples. Here the chain combines TRBV5-8 and TRBJ2-3; no D gene can be assigned with confidence. The source is a woman aged 40 to 50 in good health and CMV-seropositive. Material for sequencing was PBMCs. The sequenced DNA: TGTGCCAGCAGACCCGAGCTTAGCACAGATACGCAGTATTTT. Its protein reads: CASRPELSTDTQYF. Reference TRBV5-8 and TRBJ2-3 genes cover what lies past the CDR3, so the full variable domain is EAGVTQSPTHLIKTRGQQATLRCSPISGHTSVYWYQQALGLGLQFLLWYDEGEERNRGNFPPRFSGRQFPNYSSELNVNALELEDSALYLCASRPELSTDTQYFGPGTRLTVL.